The sequence of this T cell receptor beta chain was determined in a study of T-cell memory formation after mild COVID-19. About the study: The TCR clusters were mostly specific to one donor.

Using its own MiXCR run on the 5' RACE reads, TCRdb lists one record per CDR3 protein. The sample holds fewer than 250,000 distinct CDR3 sequences, about 18% seen once. V was clipped by 6 bases and J by 2 bases; unmatched bases: 5. Germline V gives CDR1 MNHEY, CDR2 SVGEGT. The CDR3 extends over 15 amino acids. V and J are TRBV6-2 or TRBV6-3 and TRBJ2-5; 11 bases agree with TRBD2. This clonotype was sampled from an adult woman who had mild COVID-19 (a few samples of this study predate the infection). Cell type and time point are not known. The sequencing input was PBMCs or a T cell subset sorted from them (not recorded which). CDR3 bases: TGTGCCAGCAGACCTGGGACTAGCGGACAAGAGACCCAGTACTTC. Translating gives CASRPGTSGQETQYF.